The 9 T cell receptor beta chains below come from one sample, sequenced in a study of cytomegalovirus exposure and HLA in healthy donors. 13 Jbeta primers and 60 Vbeta primers were used for the PCR. Clones were sequenced by immunoSEQ multiplex PCR, and TCRdb holds only the in-frame ones, with some missing. In the table there are over 150,000 clones, about 84% of which are singletons. What was sequenced was PBMCs. The receptors here all came from a man between 18 and 29 years old in good health and CMV-seronegative.

The V and J genes are TRBV7-9 and TRBJ2-7, with no clear D. V shed 2 bases and J shed 1 base, with 6 bases lying between them. In germline, CDR1 is SEHNR, CDR2 FQNEAQ (reference sequence). The CDR3 loop spans 13 amino acids. The CDR3 sequence: CASSLRQSYEQYF. In DNA, the CDR3 is TGTGCCAGCAGCTTAAGACAATCCTACGAGCAGTACTTC.

The chain joins TRBV2 to TRBJ2-2; 7 bases are a match to TRBD1. V shed 4 bases and J 0 bases; nucleotides not matched to a gene: 2. The CDR3 loop spans 15 amino acids. In germline, CDR1 is SNHLY, CDR2 FYNNEI. The CDR3 DNA reads TGTGCCAGCAGTGCCGGGACAGCGAACACCGGGGAGCTGTTTTTT. Amino acids: CASSAGTANTGELFF.

This clone was seen only a few times. The chain uses TRBV18 and TRBJ2-3; D call uncertain. The germline V and J ends were trimmed by 3 bases and 3 bases, with 4 bases remaining between them. The CDR3 has 12 residues. CDR1 and CDR2 (germline): KGHSH, LQKENI. The CDR3 region is CASSPGTDTQYF. The CDR3, as DNA: TGTGCCAGCTCACCCGGGACAGATACGCAGTATTTT.

The rearrangement uses TRBV6-5 and TRBJ1-2, with D perhaps TRBD1 (6 bases). V lost 9 bases and J lost 4, with 15 bases in between. There are 13 residues in the CDR3. The germline V gene has CDR1 MNHEY and CDR2 SVGAGI. In DNA, the CDR3 is TGTGCCAGTCGGACAGACCCCCTCTATGGCTACACCTTC. Translation: CASRTDPLYGYTF.

The genes are TRBV28 and TRBJ2-5; a possible D gene is TRBD2 (6 bases). This CDR3 region has 11 residues. The V end was cut by 10 bases, the J end by 5 bases, with 11 bases between. CDR1 is MDHEN, CDR2 SYDVKM, per germline. The chain's CDR3 is CATRREETQYF. CDR3 coding DNA: TGTGCCACCCGACGGGAGGAGACCCAGTACTTC.

The J gene is TRBJ2-7, the V gene TRBV19; D remains ambiguous. Germline V CDR1 and CDR2: LNHDA, SQIVND (reference sequence). Trimming removed 1 base at V and 3 bases at J, with 13 bases between. The CDR3 is 15 residues long. CDR3 protein: CASSIGAGTDYEQYF. The CDR3 bases are TGTGCCAGTAGTATAGGGGCCGGAACGGACTACGAGCAGTACTTC.

The rearrangement uses TRBV4-3 and TRBJ2-3; 12 positions match TRBD2. Trimming took 1 base from V and 4 from J; bases not matched to a gene: 3. There are 16 residues in the CDR3. Germline CDR1 LGHNA, CDR2 YSLEER. The CDR3 sequence: CASSQASGRGADTQYF. The CDR3 nucleotides read TGCGCCAGCAGCCAAGCTAGCGGGAGGGGCGCAGATACGCAGTATTTT.

The gene calls are TRBV16 and TRBJ2-7; possibly TRBD2 for D (6 bases). Germline V lookup: CDR1 KGHSY, CDR2 FQNENV. The CDR3 runs to 14 residues. Between the trimmed V and J ends, which lost 2 bases and 6 bases, there was a span of 14 bases. The CDR3 loop reads CASSQNGGGREQYF. The CDR3 DNA reads as TGTGCCAGCAGCCAAAATGGCGGAGGGCGCGAGCAGTACTTC.

The chain joins TRBV6-1 to TRBJ1-5, with D possibly being TRBD1 (6 bases). Germline assignment: CDR1 MNHNS and CDR2 SASEGT. This CDR3 region has 17 residues. V lost 0 bases to trimming and J lost 4 bases, with 16 bases between them. This CDR3 is CASSEASWYRVNQPQHF. CDR3 bases: TGTGCCAGCAGTGAAGCAAGTTGGTACAGGGTAAATCAGCCCCAGCATTTT.